A selection of T cell receptor beta chains follows, all from one sample in a study of T cells expressing NK-cell markers. TCRdb re-called the 5' RACE reads and catalogs CDR3 proteins one per entry, DNA excluded. The table lists under 200,000 distinct CDR3 sequences, with under 20% in the top ten. Sequencing input: blood T cells: a sorted CD56 or NKG2C T cell subset, CD4+ or CD8+ T cells, or bulk PBMC T cells (not recorded which). Receptors originate from a woman between 18 and 69 years old in good health. Each CDR3 is given with its conserved first and last residue.

v_call: TRBV25-1
j_call: TRBJ1-1
cdr3_aa: CASSLRGGRGTEAFF

v_call: TRBV20-1
j_call: TRBJ2-5
cdr3_aa: CSATGLAGSQETQYF

v_call: TRBV6-1
j_call: TRBJ1-1
cdr3_aa: CASSEARSLNTEAFF

v_call: TRBV7-9
j_call: TRBJ2-1
cdr3_aa: CASSPRTSGTYNEQFF

v_call: TRBV5-1
j_call: TRBJ1-4
cdr3_aa: CASSLEPGTNEKLFF

v_call: TRBV7-2
j_call: TRBJ2-7
cdr3_aa: CASSLRATSGTAYEQYF

v_call: TRBV7-2
j_call: TRBJ2-7
cdr3_aa: CASSSSGTVPEQYF

v_call: TRBV6-5
j_call: TRBJ1-1
cdr3_aa: CASSYVLWTEAFF

v_call: TRBV6-1
j_call: TRBJ2-1
cdr3_aa: CASSELAGVNNEQFF

v_call: TRBV11-1
j_call: TRBJ1-5
cdr3_aa: CASSWGTGDRPVNNQPQHF

v_call: TRBV3-1
j_call: TRBJ1-1
cdr3_aa: CASSQGGSNTEAFF

v_call: TRBV5-4
j_call: TRBJ1-5
cdr3_aa: CASSPEGAQPQHF

v_call: TRBV20-1
j_call: TRBJ2-3
cdr3_aa: CSAGIAEDTQYF

v_call: TRBV20-1
j_call: TRBJ1-1
cdr3_aa: CSARGWTLGNTEAFF

v_call: TRBV7-2
j_call: TRBJ2-2
cdr3_aa: CASTLGWGSPGELFF

v_call: TRBV5-1
j_call: TRBJ2-3
cdr3_aa: CASSLARGRYVADTQYF

v_call: TRBV14
j_call: TRBJ1-1
cdr3_aa: CASSRTGWGTEAFF

v_call: TRBV3-1
j_call: TRBJ1-2
cdr3_aa: CASSQGEGRGGYTF

v_call: TRBV7-3
j_call: TRBJ2-5
cdr3_aa: CASSLREGETQYF

v_call: TRBV28
j_call: TRBJ2-3
cdr3_aa: CASSLSQGSFADTQYF

v_call: TRBV10-3
j_call: TRBJ2-7
cdr3_aa: CATSPPARKVNEQYF

v_call: TRBV27
j_call: TRBJ2-1
cdr3_aa: CASRRPGLIYNEQFF

v_call: TRBV13
j_call: TRBJ1-2
cdr3_aa: CASSLGHAGAGYGYTF

v_call: TRBV6-1
j_call: TRBJ1-2
cdr3_aa: CASSPNRSRNYGYTF

v_call: TRBV2
j_call: TRBJ1-1
cdr3_aa: CASGGQGGTEAFF

v_call: TRBV28
j_call: TRBJ2-5
cdr3_aa: CASSLAAGQETQYF

v_call: TRBV6-1
j_call: TRBJ2-5
cdr3_aa: CASNRRQETQYF

v_call: TRBV5-1
j_call: TRBJ1-1
cdr3_aa: CASSTTGATAAFF

v_call: TRBV5-1
j_call: TRBJ2-3
cdr3_aa: CASSLAGPYDTQYF

v_call: TRBV20-1
j_call: TRBJ2-3
cdr3_aa: CSAPKPQWGVSSTDTQYF

v_call: TRBV28
j_call: TRBJ2-7
cdr3_aa: CASRTSRSYEQYF

v_call: TRBV5-4
j_call: TRBJ2-7
cdr3_aa: CASSLGLRAQGSPYEQYF

v_call: TRBV3-1
j_call: TRBJ2-5
cdr3_aa: CASSQGYNQETQYF

v_call: TRBV24-1
j_call: TRBJ2-5
cdr3_aa: CATSESGTGGLETQYF

v_call: TRBV25-1
j_call: TRBJ1-6
cdr3_aa: CASSPRPTYNSPLHF

v_call: TRBV28
j_call: TRBJ1-1
cdr3_aa: CASRRYREAFF

v_call: TRBV2
j_call: TRBJ2-4
cdr3_aa: CASSRDRVGGNIQYF

v_call: TRBV4-1
j_call: TRBJ2-7
cdr3_aa: CASSQEETGTREQYF

v_call: TRBV5-1
j_call: TRBJ2-1
cdr3_aa: CASSGPSGGAINEQFF

v_call: TRBV5-1
j_call: TRBJ2-3
cdr3_aa: CASSLEQVKDTQYF

v_call: TRBV20-1
j_call: TRBJ2-5
cdr3_aa: CSAIETRLKETQYF

v_call: TRBV4-1
j_call: TRBJ2-5
cdr3_aa: CASSQVPTHGETQYF

v_call: TRBV20-1
j_call: TRBJ2-7
cdr3_aa: CSAPAGGGYEQYF

v_call: TRBV5-6
j_call: TRBJ2-1
cdr3_aa: CASSLDLAGEYNEQFF

v_call: TRBV12-3/TRBV12-4
j_call: TRBJ2-3
cdr3_aa: CASSWGLAQGTQYF

v_call: TRBV12-3/TRBV12-4
j_call: TRBJ2-7
cdr3_aa: CASNRSGREQYF

v_call: TRBV28
j_call: TRBJ1-1
cdr3_aa: CASFDQVRTEAFF

v_call: TRBV4-1
j_call: TRBJ2-7
cdr3_aa: CASSQGGQLTYEQYF

v_call: TRBV10-3
j_call: TRBJ2-2
cdr3_aa: CAIMGTGLTGELFF

v_call: TRBV3-1
j_call: TRBJ2-3
cdr3_aa: CASTKREGTDTQYF

v_call: TRBV5-1
j_call: TRBJ1-2
cdr3_aa: CASSLAGQGQYGYTF

v_call: TRBV29-1
j_call: TRBJ1-2
cdr3_aa: CSVVGSGSDGYTF

v_call: TRBV7-2
j_call: TRBJ1-4
cdr3_aa: CASSSQTGSYEKLFF